The clone carrying this T cell receptor beta chain was seen repeatedly, ten times or more. Antigen specificity is unknown. These data belong to a study of T cells in Graves' hyperthyroidism and ophthalmopathy. On the study more broadly: Blood from the periphery was taken at initial diagnosis, before any treatment.

The CDR3 is 18 residues long. V shed 7 bases, J shed 0 bases, and the junction held 14 bases outside the gene matches. CDR1 is MNHNS, CDR2 SASEGT, per germline. Findings of the study overall: In the analysis, a 13 V-J model separated ophthalmopathy from stable hyperthyroidism.

The investigators amplified TCR beta CDR3 regions from RNA transcripts. A first-round RT-PCR of the TCR CDR3 used the HTBI primer set. TCRdb itself ran the multiplex PCR reads through MiXCR, one entry per CDR3 protein. This sample carries nearly 250,000 distinct CDR3 sequences, about a sixth of them seen once, and the ten largest clones take 28%. Ophthalmopathy in the patients scored at least 3 on Clinical Activity Score and at least 4 on NOSPECS grade, lasting under 3 months. Using around 10 ml of fresh peripheral blood, PBMCs were prepared. The chain links TRBV6-1 to TRBJ2-3, with TRBD1 matching 9 bases. The receptor's source is a woman aged 18-29 years with Graves' ophthalmopathy. Material: blood. The CDR3 DNA is TGTGCCAGCAATAATCTCATGACCGGGACAGGGAGCACAGATACGCAGTATTTT. Its protein product is CASNNLMTGTGSTDTQYF.